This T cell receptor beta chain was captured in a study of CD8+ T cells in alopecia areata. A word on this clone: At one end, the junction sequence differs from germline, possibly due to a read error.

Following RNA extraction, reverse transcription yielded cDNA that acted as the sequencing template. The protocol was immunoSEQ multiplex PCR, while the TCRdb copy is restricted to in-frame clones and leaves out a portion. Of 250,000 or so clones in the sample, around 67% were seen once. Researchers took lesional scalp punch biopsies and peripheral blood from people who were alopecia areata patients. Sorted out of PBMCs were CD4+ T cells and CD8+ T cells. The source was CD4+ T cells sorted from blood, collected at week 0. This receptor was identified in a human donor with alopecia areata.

The CDR3 loop reads CSAEQGGNTEAFF. The CDR3 nucleotides read TGCAGCGCTGAACAGGGGGGGAACACTGAAGCTTTCTTT. The rearrangement joins TRBV29-1 to TRBJ1-1, with 8 nucleotides matching TRBD1. From germline, CDR1 is SQVTM and CDR2 ANQGSEA. This CDR3 contains 13 residues.